This T cell receptor beta chain was documented in a study of blood T cell repertoires in COVID-19. The wider study: Sources were T cells, B-cell-depleted T cells, or PBMCs; the material itself was cDNA or gDNA.

Source study methods: The authors estimated nucleated cell counts from reference gene primer amplification. The table came from immunoSEQ multiplex PCR; TCRdb's copy has only in-frame clones and leaves some out. V and J calls and clone size are those listed in that table; D and trimming were worked out from the DNA. This table holds about 73,000 clones, 77% found once. The receptor comes from a man aged 70-80 years with COVID-19, enrolled during active disease. Sequenced sample: peripheral blood.

CDR3 DNA sequence: TGTGCCAGCAGTTACTCAGTTCTAGCGGGGTGGAATGAGCAGTTCTTC. Translating gives CASSYSVLAGWNEQFF. This chain links TRBV6-2 or TRBV6-3 with TRBJ2-1; 9 nucleotides line up with TRBD2. V gave up 0 bases and J gave up 7 bases; unmatched junction bases: 7. The germline V gene encodes CDR1 MNHEY and CDR2 SVGEGT. This CDR3 region has 16 residues.